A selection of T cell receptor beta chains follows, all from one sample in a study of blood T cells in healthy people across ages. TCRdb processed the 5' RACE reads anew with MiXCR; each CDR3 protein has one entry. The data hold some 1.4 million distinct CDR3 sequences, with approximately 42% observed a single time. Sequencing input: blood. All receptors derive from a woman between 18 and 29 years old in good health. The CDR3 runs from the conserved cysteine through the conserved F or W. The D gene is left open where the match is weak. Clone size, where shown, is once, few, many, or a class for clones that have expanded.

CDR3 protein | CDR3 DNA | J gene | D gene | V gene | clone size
CASSPGSFNDGQYF | TGTGCCAGCAGCCCTGGTTCCTTCAATGACGGGCAGTACTTC | TRBJ2-5 | NA | TRBV5-8 | NA
CASRVESPSYEQYF | TGTGCCAGCAGGGTTGAATCGCCATCCTACGAGCAGTACTTC | TRBJ2-7 | NA | TRBV2 | NA
CASSLSDSSYEQYF | TGTGCCAGCAGCTTGTCGGACAGCAGCTACGAGCAGTACTTC | TRBJ2-7 | NA | TRBV5-6 | NA
CASSEDSGGAKRFF | TGTGCCAGCAGTGAGGATAGCGGGGGGGCCAAGCGGTTCTTC | TRBJ2-1 | TRBD2 | TRBV6-4 | NA
CASSPLLVTAFQETQYF | TGTGCCAGCAGCCCCCTCCTTGTAACGGCATTCCAAGAGACCCAGTACTTC | TRBJ2-5 | NA | TRBV6-6 | few
CASSLGAGQGNTDTQYF | TGCGCCAGCAGCTTGGGGGCCGGACAGGGCAACACAGATACGCAGTATTTT | TRBJ2-3 | TRBD1 | TRBV5-1 | few
CASSDRGVGTGNSPLHF | TGTGCCAGCAGTGATCGAGGTGTGGGGACTGGAAATTCACCCCTCCACTTT | TRBJ1-6 | NA | TRBV25-1 | NA
CSVEPYGGEKLFF | TGCAGCGTTGAACCCTATGGGGGGGAAAAACTGTTTTTT | TRBJ1-4 | NA | TRBV29-1 | NA
CASSFLGRGAGEQYF | TGTGCCAGCAGCTTCCTCGGCAGGGGAGCAGGGGAGCAGTACTTC | TRBJ2-7 | NA | TRBV7-2 | NA
CASVGGASSETQYF | TGTGCCAGTGTCGGGGGGGCCAGCAGCGAGACCCAGTACTTC | TRBJ2-5 | TRBD2 | TRBV28 | NA
CASRDSGGALSPRGDTQYF | TGTGCCAGCAGGGATAGCGGGGGGGCCCTTAGCCCTCGTGGAGATACGCAGTATTTT | TRBJ2-3 | TRBD2 | TRBV3-1 | NA
CASTSGAGYEQYF | TGTGCCAGCACCAGTGGGGCAGGCTACGAGCAGTACTTC | TRBJ2-7 | NA | TRBV27 | few
CASRTGLRVGGYTF | TGTGCCAGCAGGACAGGCCTGCGGGTGGGAGGCTACACCTTC | TRBJ1-2 | NA | TRBV6-5 | NA
CASSRGFGQGGSEAFF | TGTGCCAGCAGCCGGGGGTTCGGACAGGGGGGTTCTGAAGCTTTCTTT | TRBJ1-1 | TRBD1 | TRBV14 | NA
CASRRANYEQYF | TGTGCCAGCCGTCGGGCCAACTACGAGCAGTACTTC | TRBJ2-7 | NA | TRBV12-3/TRBV12-4 | few
CASSDDRVYTDTQYF | TGTGCCAGCAGTGATGACCGGGTTTACACAGATACGCAGTATTTT | TRBJ2-3 | NA | TRBV6-1 | few
CASSLGPGRGFYERYF | TGTGCCAGCAGCTTAGGCCCCGGTCGAGGGTTCTACGAGCGGTACTTC | TRBJ2-7 | NA | TRBV7-9 | NA
CANPRDRVSPLHF | TGTGCCAATCCCCGGGACAGGGTTTCACCCCTCCACTTT | TRBJ1-6 | TRBD1 | TRBV5-8 | NA
CASRGGAEQYF | TGTGCCAGCAGAGGAGGGGCCGAGCAGTACTTC | TRBJ2-7 | NA | TRBV7-2 | few
CASSELVWIGGQNTEAFF | TGTGCCAGCAGTGAATTGGTTTGGATAGGGGGTCAGAACACTGAAGCTTTCTTT | TRBJ1-1 | NA | TRBV6-1 | NA
CSTGPYRDTQYF | TGCAGTACCGGGCCCTACCGGGATACGCAGTATTTT | TRBJ2-3 | NA | TRBV20-1 | NA
CASSGREGQPQHF | TGTGCCAGCAGCGGTAGGGAAGGTCAGCCCCAGCATTTT | TRBJ1-5 | NA | TRBV7-2 | NA
CASSGAGTGGVYGYTF | TGTGCCAGCAGCGGGGCCGGGACAGGGGGCGTCTATGGCTACACCTTC | TRBJ1-2 | TRBD1 | TRBV7-8 | few
CASSRDRAPVADTQYF | TGTGCCAGCAGTCGAGACCGGGCCCCGGTGGCAGATACGCAGTATTTT | TRBJ2-3 | NA | TRBV7-2 | few
CASSLDPPQELFF | TGTGCCAGCAGTTTAGATCCGCCGCAGGAACTGTTTTTT | TRBJ1-4 | NA | TRBV28 | few
CASSLARGGGVSYNEQFF | TGCGCCAGCAGCTTGGCCAGGGGCGGGGGGGTCTCCTACAATGAGCAGTTCTTC | TRBJ2-1 | TRBD2 | TRBV5-1 | NA
CAISESAGTIYF | TGTGCCATCAGTGAGTCGGCAGGAACCATATATTTT | TRBJ1-3 | NA | TRBV10-3 | NA
CSAAMGSGSYNEQFF | TGCAGTGCCGCGATGGGTTCGGGCTCCTACAATGAGCAGTTCTTC | TRBJ2-1 | NA | TRBV20-1 | NA
CASSYSGRTYGYTF | TGTGCCAGCAGTTACTCGGGCAGGACGTATGGCTACACCTTC | TRBJ1-2 | NA | TRBV6-5 | few
CASSLARDNLGYTF | TGTGCCAGCAGCTTAGCCCGGGACAATCTTGGCTACACCTTC | TRBJ1-2 | NA | TRBV7-2 | few
CSAATSPGVGTQYF | TGCAGTGCTGCGACTAGCCCGGGGGTGGGTACGCAGTATTTT | TRBJ2-3 | TRBD2 | TRBV20-1 | NA
CASSPLSKRGDTDTQYF | TGTGCCAGCTCACCTCTCTCGAAGCGGGGAGACACAGATACGCAGTATTTT | TRBJ2-3 | TRBD2 | TRBV18 | once
CASSFAGEIGETQYF | TGTGCCAGCAGCTTCGCCGGGGAGATTGGAGAGACCCAGTACTTC | TRBJ2-5 | NA | TRBV7-2 | NA
CASSLVGRGDLHYEQYF | TGTGCCAGCAGCTTAGTTGGTCGGGGGGACCTCCACTACGAGCAGTACTTC | TRBJ2-7 | TRBD2 | TRBV7-9 | NA
CASSLWVSGGPSTDTQYF | TGTGCCAGCAGTTTATGGGTTAGCGGGGGCCCTAGCACAGATACGCAGTATTTT | TRBJ2-3 | TRBD2 | TRBV27 | NA
CASSGQGNLETQYF | TGTGCCAGCAGCGGACAGGGGAATTTAGAGACCCAGTACTTC | TRBJ2-5 | TRBD1 | TRBV7-2 | few
CASSLTGAEGLFF | TGTGCCAGCAGTCTTACGGGGGCCGAGGGACTGTTTTTT | TRBJ2-2 | NA | TRBV6-1 | NA
CAIRPSRDRDEQFF | TGTGCCATCCGCCCGTCGCGGGATCGTGATGAGCAGTTCTTC | TRBJ2-1 | NA | TRBV10-3 | few
CAIRREEETQYF | TGTGCCATCCGCCGGGAGGAGGAGACCCAGTACTTC | TRBJ2-5 | TRBD2 | TRBV10-3 | NA
CASSELAGGPREQFF | TGTGCCAGCAGTGAACTAGCGGGAGGGCCCCGAGAGCAGTTCTTC | TRBJ2-1 | TRBD2 | TRBV2 | NA
CASTNNEKLFF | TGTGCCAGCACCAATAATGAAAAACTGTTTTTT | TRBJ1-4 | NA | TRBV12-3/TRBV12-4 | NA
CSAFFRRGSGSEAFF | TGCAGTGCTTTTTTCCGCAGGGGTTCAGGCTCCGAAGCTTTCTTT | TRBJ1-1 | NA | TRBV20-1 | few
CASSKEDTEAFF | TGTGCCAGCAGCAAAGAAGACACTGAAGCTTTCTTT | TRBJ1-1 | NA | TRBV21-1 | few
CASSPPPGQGFAEAFF | TGCGCCAGCAGCCCTCCCCCGGGACAGGGTTTTGCTGAAGCTTTCTTT | TRBJ1-1 | TRBD1 | TRBV5-1 | few
CASSEGEGGGTEAFF | TGTGCCAGCAGTGAAGGAGAGGGCGGTGGGACTGAAGCTTTCTTT | TRBJ1-1 | NA | TRBV2 | NA
CGVEDGSYNEQFF | TGCGGCGTTGAAGATGGCTCCTACAATGAGCAGTTCTTC | TRBJ2-1 | NA | TRBV29-1 | NA
CASRPTGSSYEQYF | TGTGCCAGCAGACCGACAGGGTCATCCTACGAGCAGTACTTC | TRBJ2-7 | TRBD1 | TRBV28 | NA
CASSEASGRPDTF | TGTGCCAGCAGTGAAGCGTCGGGACGACCTGACACCTTC | TRBJ1-2 | NA | TRBV6-1 | NA
CASSPGTSGAGEQYF | TGTGCCAGCAGCCCCGGGACTAGCGGGGCGGGCGAGCAGTACTTC | TRBJ2-7 | TRBD2 | TRBV11-3 | NA
CASSLLGNTDTQYF | TGTGCCAGCAGCTTATTAGGGAACACAGATACGCAGTATTTT | TRBJ2-3 | NA | TRBV11-2 | few